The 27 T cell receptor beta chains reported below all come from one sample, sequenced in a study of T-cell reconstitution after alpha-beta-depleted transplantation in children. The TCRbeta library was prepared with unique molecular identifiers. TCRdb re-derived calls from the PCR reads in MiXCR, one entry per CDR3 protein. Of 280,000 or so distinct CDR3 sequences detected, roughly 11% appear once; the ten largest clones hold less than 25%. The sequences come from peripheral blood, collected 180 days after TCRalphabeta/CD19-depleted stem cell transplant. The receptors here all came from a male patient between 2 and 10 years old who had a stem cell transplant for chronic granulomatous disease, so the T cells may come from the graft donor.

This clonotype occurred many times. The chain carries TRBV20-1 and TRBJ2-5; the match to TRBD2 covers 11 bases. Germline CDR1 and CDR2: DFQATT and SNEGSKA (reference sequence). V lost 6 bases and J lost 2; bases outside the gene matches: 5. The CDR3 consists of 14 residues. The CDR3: CSATSGGLQETQYF. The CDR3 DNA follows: TGCAGTGCCACTAGCGGGGGCCTTCAAGAGACCCAGTACTTC.

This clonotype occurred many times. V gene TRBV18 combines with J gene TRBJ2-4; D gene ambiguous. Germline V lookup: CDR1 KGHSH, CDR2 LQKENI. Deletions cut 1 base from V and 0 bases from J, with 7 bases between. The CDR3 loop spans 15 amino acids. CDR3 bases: TGTGCCAGCTCACCACACCGTCTAGCCAAAAACATTCAGTACTTC. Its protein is CASSPHRLAKNIQYF.

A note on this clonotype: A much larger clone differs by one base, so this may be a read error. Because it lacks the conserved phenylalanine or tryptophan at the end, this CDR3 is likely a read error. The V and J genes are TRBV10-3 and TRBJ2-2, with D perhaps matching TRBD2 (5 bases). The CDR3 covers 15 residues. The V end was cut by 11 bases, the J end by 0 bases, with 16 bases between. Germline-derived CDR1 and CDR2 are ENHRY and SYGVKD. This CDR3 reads CAVKLGSTNTGELFL. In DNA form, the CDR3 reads TGTGCCGTTAAACTAGGTTCCACGAACACCGGGGAGCTGTTTTTA.

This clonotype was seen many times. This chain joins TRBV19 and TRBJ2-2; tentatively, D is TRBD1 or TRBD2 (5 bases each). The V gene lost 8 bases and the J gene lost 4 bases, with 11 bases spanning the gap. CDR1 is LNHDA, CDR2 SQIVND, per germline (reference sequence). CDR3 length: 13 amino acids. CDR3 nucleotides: TGTGCCAGTGGGGGAGCGCCCACCGGGGAGCTGTTTTTT. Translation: CASGGAPTGELFF.

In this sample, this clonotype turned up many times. This chain's CDR3 is CASSLEGRGYNEQFF. In DNA form, the CDR3 reads TGTGCCAGCAGCTTAGAGGGCAGGGGCTACAATGAGCAGTTCTTC. V gene TRBV7-6 combines with J gene TRBJ2-1, with D tentatively TRBD1 (6 bases). The V end lost 1 base, the J end lost 3 bases, and 10 bases lay between the germline ends. The CDR3 has 15 residues. Germline V gene data show CDR1 as SGHVS and CDR2 as FNYEAQ.

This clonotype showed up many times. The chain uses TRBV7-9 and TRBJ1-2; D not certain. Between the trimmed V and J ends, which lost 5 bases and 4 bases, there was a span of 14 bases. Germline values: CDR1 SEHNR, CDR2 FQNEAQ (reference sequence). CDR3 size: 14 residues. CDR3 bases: TGTGCCAGCAGCACGCACCGGAAAAGCTATGGCTACACCTTC. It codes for CASSTHRKSYGYTF.

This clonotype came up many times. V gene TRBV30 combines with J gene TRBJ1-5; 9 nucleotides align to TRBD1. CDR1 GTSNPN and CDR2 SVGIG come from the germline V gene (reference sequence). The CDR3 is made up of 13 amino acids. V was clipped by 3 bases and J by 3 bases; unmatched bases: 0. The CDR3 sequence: CAWRQGANQPQHF. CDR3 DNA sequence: TGTGCCTGGAGACAGGGGGCCAATCAGCCCCAGCATTTT.

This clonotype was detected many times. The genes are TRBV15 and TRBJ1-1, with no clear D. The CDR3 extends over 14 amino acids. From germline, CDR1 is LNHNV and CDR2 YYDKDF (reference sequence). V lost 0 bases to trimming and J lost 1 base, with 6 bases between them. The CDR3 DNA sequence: TGTGCCACCAGCAGAGATCTCCCGAACACTGAAGCTTTCTTT. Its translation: CATSRDLPNTEAFF.

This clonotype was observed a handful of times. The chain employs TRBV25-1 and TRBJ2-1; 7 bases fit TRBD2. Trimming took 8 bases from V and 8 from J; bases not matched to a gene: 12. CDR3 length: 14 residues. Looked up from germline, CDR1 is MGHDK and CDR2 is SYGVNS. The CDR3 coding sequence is TGTGCCAGCGGGAGCAGGGCGGGGGATTATGAGCAGTTCTTC. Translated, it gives CASGSRAGDYEQFF.

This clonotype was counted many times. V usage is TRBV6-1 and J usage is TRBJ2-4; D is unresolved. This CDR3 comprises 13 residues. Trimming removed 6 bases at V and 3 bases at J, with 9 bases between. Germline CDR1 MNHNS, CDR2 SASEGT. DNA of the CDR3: TGTGCCAGCAGCTTCAGCCACAAAAACATTCAGTACTTC. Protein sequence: CASSFSHKNIQYF.

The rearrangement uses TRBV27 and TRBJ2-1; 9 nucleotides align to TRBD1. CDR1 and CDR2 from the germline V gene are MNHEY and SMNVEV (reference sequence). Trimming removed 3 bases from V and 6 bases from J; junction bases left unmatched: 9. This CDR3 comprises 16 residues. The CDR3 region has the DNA TGTGCCAGCAGTTTTTCGGGACAGGGTCTTCGCAATGAGCAGTTCTTC. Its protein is CASSFSGQGLRNEQFF.

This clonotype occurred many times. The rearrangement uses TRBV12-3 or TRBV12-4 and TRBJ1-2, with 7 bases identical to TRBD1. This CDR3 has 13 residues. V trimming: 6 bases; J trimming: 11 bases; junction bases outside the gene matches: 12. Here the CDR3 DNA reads TGTGCCAGCAGCCGATACCGAGACAGGGATTACACCTTC. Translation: CASSRYRDRDYTF.

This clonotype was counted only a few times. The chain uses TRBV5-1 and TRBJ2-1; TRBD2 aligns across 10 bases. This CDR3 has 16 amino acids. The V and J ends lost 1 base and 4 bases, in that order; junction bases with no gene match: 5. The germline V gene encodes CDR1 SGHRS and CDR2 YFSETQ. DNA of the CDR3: TGCGCCAGCAGCTTGCGTGCTAGCGGGGGTTACAATGAGCAGTTCTTC. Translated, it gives CASSLRASGGYNEQFF.

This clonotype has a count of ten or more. The CDR3 sequence is CASSFRVPGQGAYNEQFF. The CDR3 bases are TGTGCCAGCAGCTTTCGGGTACCGGGACAGGGGGCCTACAATGAGCAGTTCTTC. This chain connects TRBV7-8 to TRBJ2-1; 11 bases align to TRBD1. V lost 3 bases to trimming and J lost 2 bases; unmatched junction nucleotides: 9. This CDR3 is built from 18 residues. CDR1 and CDR2 from the germline V gene are SGHVS and FQNEAQ.

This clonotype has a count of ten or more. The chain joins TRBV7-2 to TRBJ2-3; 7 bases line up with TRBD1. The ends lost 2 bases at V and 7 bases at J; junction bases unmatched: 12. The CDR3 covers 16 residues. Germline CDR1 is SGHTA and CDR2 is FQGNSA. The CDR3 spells CASSLKVGQGENTQYF. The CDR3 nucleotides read TGTGCCAGCAGCTTAAAGGTCGGGCAGGGGGAGAATACGCAGTATTTT. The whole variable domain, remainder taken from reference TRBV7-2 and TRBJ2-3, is GAGVSQSPSNKVTEKGKDVELRCDPISGHTALYWYRQSLGQGLEFLIYFQGNSAPDKSGLPSDRFSAERTGGSVSTLTIQRTQQEDSAVYLCASSLKVGQGENTQYFGPGTRLTVL.

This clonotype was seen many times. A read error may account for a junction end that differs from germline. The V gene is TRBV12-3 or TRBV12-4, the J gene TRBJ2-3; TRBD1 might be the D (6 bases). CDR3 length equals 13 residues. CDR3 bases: TGTGCCAGCAATACGGACAGCACACATACGCAGTATTTT. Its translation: CASNTDSTHTQYF.

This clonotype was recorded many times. The CDR3 reads CSVEEYKEGGTEAFF. The CDR3 region has the DNA TGCAGCGTTGAAGAATATAAAGAGGGGGGCACTGAAGCTTTCTTT. The rearrangement uses TRBV29-1 and TRBJ1-1, with D possibly TRBD1 on 6 matching bases. The ends were cut back, 0 bases at V and 4 bases at J, with 15 bases in the middle. The CDR3 loop spans 15 amino acids. Germline CDR1 SQVTM, CDR2 ANQGSEA.

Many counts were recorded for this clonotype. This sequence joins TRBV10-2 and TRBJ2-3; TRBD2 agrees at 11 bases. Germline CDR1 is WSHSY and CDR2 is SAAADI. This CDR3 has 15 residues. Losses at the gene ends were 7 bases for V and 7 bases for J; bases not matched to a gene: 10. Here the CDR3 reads CASTPTSGIRNTQYF. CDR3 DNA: TGCGCCAGCACCCCGACTAGCGGGATTAGGAATACGCAGTATTTT.

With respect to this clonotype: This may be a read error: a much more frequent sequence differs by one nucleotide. CDR3 nucleotide sequence: TGTGCCAGCAGTCCCCGCCGGCCAGCGTCTCGAACTGAGCAGTTCTTC. Translating gives CASSPRRPASRTEQFF. The rearrangement links TRBV25-1 to TRBJ2-1; unclear D gene. From germline, CDR1 is MGHDK and CDR2 SYGVNS. CDR3 length: 16 residues. Trimming left V 5 bases short and J 9 bases short, with 23 bases between.

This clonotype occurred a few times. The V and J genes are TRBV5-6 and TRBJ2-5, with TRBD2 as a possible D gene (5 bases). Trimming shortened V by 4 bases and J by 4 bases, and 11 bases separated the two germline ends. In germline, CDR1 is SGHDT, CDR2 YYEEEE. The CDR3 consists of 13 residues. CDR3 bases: TGTGCCAGCAGCGGGTCCCGGGGAGAGACCCAGTACTTC. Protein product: CASSGSRGETQYF. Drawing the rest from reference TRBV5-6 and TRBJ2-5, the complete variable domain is DAGVTQSPTHLIKTRGQQVTLRCSPKSGHDTVSWYQQALGQGPQFIFQYYEEEERQRGNFPDRFSGHQFPNYSSELNVNALLLGDSALYLCASSGSRGETQYFGPGTRLLVL.

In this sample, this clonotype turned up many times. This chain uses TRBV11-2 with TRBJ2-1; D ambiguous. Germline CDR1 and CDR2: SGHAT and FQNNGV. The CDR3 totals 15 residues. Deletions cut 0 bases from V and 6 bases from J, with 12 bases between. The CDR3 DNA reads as TGTGCCAGCAGCTTAGACCGACGGGCAGGCAATGAGCAGTTCTTC. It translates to CASSLDRRAGNEQFF.

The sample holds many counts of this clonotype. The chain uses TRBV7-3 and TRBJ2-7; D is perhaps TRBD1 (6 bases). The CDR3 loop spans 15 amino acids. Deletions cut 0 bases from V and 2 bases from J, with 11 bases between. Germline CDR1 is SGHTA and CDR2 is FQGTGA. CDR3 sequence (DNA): TGTGCCAGCAGCTTAACAGGCCAGGGGCCCTACGAGCAGTACTTC. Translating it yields CASSLTGQGPYEQYF.

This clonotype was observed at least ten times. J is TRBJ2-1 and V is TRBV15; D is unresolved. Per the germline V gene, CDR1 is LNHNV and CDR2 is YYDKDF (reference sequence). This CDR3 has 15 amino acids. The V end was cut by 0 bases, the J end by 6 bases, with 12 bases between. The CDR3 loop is CATSRDWTRSNEQFF. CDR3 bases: TGTGCCACCAGCAGAGATTGGACGCGGAGCAATGAGCAGTTCTTC.

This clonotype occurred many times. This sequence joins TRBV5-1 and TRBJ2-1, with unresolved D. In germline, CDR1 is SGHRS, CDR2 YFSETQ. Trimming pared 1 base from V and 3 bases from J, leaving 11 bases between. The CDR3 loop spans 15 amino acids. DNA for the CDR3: TGCGCCAGCAGCTTGAAACTATTTTTCTACAATGAGCAGTTCTTC. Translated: CASSLKLFFYNEQFF.

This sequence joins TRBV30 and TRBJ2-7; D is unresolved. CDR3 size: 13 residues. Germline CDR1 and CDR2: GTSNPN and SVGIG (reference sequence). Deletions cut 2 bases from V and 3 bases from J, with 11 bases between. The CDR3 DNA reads TGTGCCTGGAGTACCTATATAGGCTACGAGCAGTACTTC. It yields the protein CAWSTYIGYEQYF.

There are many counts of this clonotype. The CDR3 DNA reads as TGTGCCAGCAGTTTCCACAGGGGTCCCTACGAGCAGTACTTC. It codes for CASSFHRGPYEQYF. This rearrangement joins TRBV6-5 to TRBJ2-7, with TRBD1 matching over 7 bases. Trimming cost V 4 bases and J 2 bases; bases outside gene matches: 5. The CDR3 has 14 residues. Germline V lookup: CDR1 MNHEY, CDR2 SVGAGI.

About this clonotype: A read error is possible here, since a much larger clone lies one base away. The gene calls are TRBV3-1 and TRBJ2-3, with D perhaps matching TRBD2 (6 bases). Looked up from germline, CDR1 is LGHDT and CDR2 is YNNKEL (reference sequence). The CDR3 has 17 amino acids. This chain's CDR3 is CASCQAPEGASTDTQYF. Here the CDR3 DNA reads TGTGCCAGCTGCCAAGCCCCGGAGGGAGCTAGCACAGATACGCAGTATTTT.